The subject of this entry is one T cell receptor beta chain. The source of the sample is a study of cytomegalovirus exposure and HLA in healthy donors. CDR1 is MRHNA and CDR2 is SNTAGT in the germline V gene. The length of the CDR3 is 15 residues. V lost 6 bases, J lost 1 base, and 15 bases lay in between. The assay was immunoSEQ multiplex PCR, and TCRdb's table has in-frame clones only and misses some. Here the sample spans 250,000 to 350,000 clones, approximately 88% being singletons. This receptor was obtained from a woman aged 18-29 years in good health and CMV-seronegative. Sequenced input: PBMCs. The chain has TRBV6-4 and TRBJ1-1, with TRBD1 as a possible D gene (6 bases). The DNA for the CDR3 is TGTGCCAGCAGACCCGGGGGGGCCCCGAACACTGAAGCTTTCTTT. The encoded protein is CASRPGGAPNTEAFF.